Following are 20 T cell receptor beta chains from one sample sequenced in a study of CD8 T cells in Susac syndrome. Random hexamers were used to reverse transcribe the RNA input (0.5 to 1 ug). TCRdb re-called the immunoSEQ multiplex PCR reads with MiXCR, one entry per CDR3 protein. Of more than 150,000 distinct CDR3 sequences in the sample, more than 85% were seen once. The specimen sequenced was CD8+ T cells from PBMCs. All receptors derive from a human donor with Susac syndrome.

J is TRBJ1-2 and V is TRBV29-1; unclear D gene. The length of the CDR3 is 13 residues. The germline gives CDR1 SQVTM, CDR2 ANQGSEA. The ends were cut back, 4 bases at V and 7 bases at J, with 16 bases in the middle. The CDR3: CSVVPPYDGGYTF. CDR3 bases: TGCAGCGTTGTCCCACCCTATGATGGTGGCTACACCTTC.

The chain is built from TRBV9 and TRBJ2-2, with 7 positions matching TRBD2. Germline V gives CDR1 SGDLS, CDR2 YYNGEE. V shed 0 bases and J 7 bases; nucleotides not matched to a gene: 6. CDR3 length: 15 residues. The chain's CDR3 is CASSVGAGSGGELFF. The DNA of the CDR3 is TGTGCCAGCAGCGTAGGAGCGGGGTCGGGCGGGGAGCTGTTTTTT.

The rearrangement links TRBV3-1 to TRBJ1-2; tentative D call: TRBD1 (5 bases). The CDR3 totals 15 residues. Trimming removed 0 bases at V and 2 bases at J, with 10 bases between. CDR1 and CDR2 (germline): LGHDT, YNNKEL (reference sequence). The CDR3 coding sequence is TGTGCCAGCAGCCAAGAGTCGACAGCCAACTATGGCTACACCTTC. Amino acids: CASSQESTANYGYTF.

The rearrangement joins TRBV20-1 to TRBJ2-3, with D possibly TRBD2 on 7 matching bases. V was trimmed by 7 bases and J by 4 bases, leaving 12 bases between them. The CDR3 is 12 amino acids. The V gene's germline CDR1 is DFQATT and CDR2 SNEGSKA (reference sequence). For the CDR3, the DNA is TGCAGTGTGGACGGGGGGCCAGATACGCAGTATTTT. Protein: CSVDGGPDTQYF.

The chain joins TRBV20-1 to TRBJ2-7; D perhaps matches TRBD1 (5 bases). V was clipped by 4 bases and J by 0 bases, with 10 bases between them. Germline V lookup: CDR1 DFQATT, CDR2 SNEGSKA (reference sequence). This CDR3 has 13 residues. CDR3 sequence (DNA): TGCAGTGCTACAGGGTCAAGCTCCTACGAGCAGTACTTC. Encoded protein: CSATGSSSYEQYF.

The rearrangement uses TRBV23-1 and TRBJ1-1; 8 nucleotides line up with TRBD1. TRBV23-1 has ORF status, its function being uncertain. This CDR3 spans 13 amino acids. V shed 4 bases and J 7 bases; nucleotides not matched to a gene: 5. The CDR3 nucleotides read TGCGCCAGCAGTCGCCGACAGGGGAGTGAAGCTTTCTTT. Its protein is CASSRRQGSEAFF.

The chain joins TRBV7-2 to TRBJ2-7, with unresolved D. The CDR3 is 12 residues long. V lost 6 bases to trimming and J lost 1 base, with 7 bases between them. CDR1 is SGHTA and CDR2 is FQGNSA in the germline V gene. In nucleotides, the CDR3 is TGTGCCAGCAGTGATTTGTCCTACGAGCAGTACTTC. Its protein product is CASSDLSYEQYF.

This sequence joins TRBV7-9 and TRBJ1-2; TRBD1 aligns across 7 bases. Trimming took 4 bases from V and 0 from J; bases not matched to a gene: 5. This CDR3 is built from 15 residues. In germline, CDR1 is SEHNR, CDR2 FQNEAQ (reference sequence). CDR3 nucleotides: TGTGCCAGCAGCTCTACAGGGGAACCTAACTATGGCTACACCTTC. Its protein is CASSSTGEPNYGYTF.

The rearrangement uses TRBV28 and TRBJ2-7, with 10 bases matching TRBD2. Germline V CDR1 and CDR2: MDHEN, SYDVKM. The CDR3 loop spans 17 amino acids. With V trimmed by 3 bases and J by 0 bases, 8 bases remained unmatched. The CDR3 spells CASSFSGTSVDSYEQYF. CDR3 bases: TGTGCCAGCAGTTTCTCCGGGACTAGCGTGGACTCCTACGAGCAGTACTTC. The complete variable domain, with remaining parts taken from reference TRBV28 and TRBJ2-7, reads DVKVTQSSRYLVKRTGEKVFLECVQDMDHENMFWYRQDPGLGLRLIYFSYDVKMKEKGDIPEGYSVSREKKERFSLILESASTNQTSMYLCASSFSGTSVDSYEQYFGPGTRLTVT.

The V and J genes are TRBV5-4 and TRBJ1-1; D not certain. Germline values: CDR1 SGHNT, CDR2 YYREEE (reference sequence). CDR3 size: 11 residues. The V end lost 4 bases, the J end lost 4 bases, and 5 bases lay between the germline ends. The CDR3 DNA is TGTGCCAGCAGCCACCGCACTGAAGCTTTCTTT. Translated: CASSHRTEAFF.

The V and J genes are TRBV9 and TRBJ2-1; 8 nucleotides align to TRBD2. CDR3 length: 13 residues. V was clipped by 3 bases and J by 11 bases; unmatched bases: 7. Germline values: CDR1 SGDLS, CDR2 YYNGEE. DNA for the CDR3: TGTGCCAGCAGCGAGTCCGGGGGGGGCCAGCAGTTCTTC. The encoded protein is CASSESGGGQQFF.

The chain joins TRBV30 to TRBJ1-5; D gene uncertain. Trimming shortened V by 2 bases and J by 0 bases, and 5 bases separated the two germline ends. The CDR3 runs to 13 residues. CDR1 GTSNPN and CDR2 SVGIG come from the germline V gene (reference sequence). The CDR3 bases are TGTGCCTGGAGTATCTATAGCAATCAGCCCCAGCATTTT. Encoded protein: CAWSIYSNQPQHF.

In its sample, this clonotype was seen once. This chain's CDR3 is CSVVIPNTGELFF. The CDR3 DNA reads as TGCAGCGTTGTGATTCCCAACACCGGGGAGCTGTTTTTT. The chain carries TRBV29-1 and TRBJ2-2; D is unclear. V lost 4 bases and J 2 bases, leaving 8 bases between the germline ends. Germline-derived CDR1 and CDR2 are SQVTM and ANQGSEA. This CDR3 region has 13 residues.

The chain carries TRBV5-6 and TRBJ2-1; no clear D gene. CDR1 is SGHDT, CDR2 YYEEEE, per germline. Trimming took off 3 bases at V and 9 bases at J, with 16 bases between the two ends. The CDR3 sequence is 14 residues long. CDR3 protein: CASSWMTGLGEQFF. The DNA of the CDR3 is TGTGCCAGCAGCTGGATGACTGGATTAGGTGAGCAGTTCTTC.

This clonotype was seen just once. The chain uses TRBV2 and TRBJ1-4, with a tentative D call TRBD1 (5 bases). This CDR3 contains 15 residues. Trimming stripped 6 bases from V and 0 bases from J, with 11 bases between. The germline V gene encodes CDR1 SNHLY and CDR2 FYNNEI. The chain's CDR3 is CASSLDRATNEKLFF. The DNA for the CDR3 is TGTGCCAGCAGCCTAGACAGAGCAACTAATGAAAAACTGTTTTTT.

This rearrangement joins TRBV19 to TRBJ2-7, with D unclear. The germline gives CDR1 LNHDA, CDR2 SQIVND (reference sequence). V dropped 1 base and J dropped 4 bases, with 2 bases sitting between them. CDR3 length: 11 residues. The CDR3 here is CASSIGYEQYF. In DNA, the CDR3 is TGTGCCAGTAGTATAGGTTACGAGCAGTACTTC.

This sequence joins TRBV29-1 and TRBJ1-2; tentative D call: TRBD1 (6 bases). The CDR3 totals 13 residues. Trimming stripped 6 bases from V and 4 bases from J, with 15 bases between. CDR1 is SQVTM, CDR2 ANQGSEA, per germline. CDR3 in amino acids: CSVSEGGGYGYTF. DNA for the CDR3: TGCAGCGTCTCAGAGGGGGGCGGCTATGGCTACACCTTC.

This clonotype has just one count. V gene TRBV30 combines with J gene TRBJ2-7; TRBD1 might be the D (5 bases). The CDR3 totals 12 residues. V dropped 4 bases and J dropped 9 bases, with 16 bases sitting between them. CDR1 GTSNPN and CDR2 SVGIG come from the germline V gene (reference sequence). The CDR3 DNA sequence: TGTGCCTGGACGGACAAGGGTTTTGGGCAGTACTTC. Its translation: CAWTDKGFGQYF.

The chain has TRBV5-1 and TRBJ2-3; D gene unclear. Per the germline V gene, CDR1 is SGHRS and CDR2 is YFSETQ. V was clipped by 0 bases and J by 3 bases, with 11 bases between them. The CDR3 runs 15 residues. This chain's CDR3 is CASSLGSLGTDTQYF. The CDR3 bases are TGCGCCAGCAGCTTGGGTTCCCTTGGGACAGATACGCAGTATTTT.

The CDR3 DNA sequence: TGTGCCAGCAGTGAACAACACGCTAAGAACACTGAAGCTTTCTTT. It specifies CASSEQHAKNTEAFF. The gene calls are TRBV2 and TRBJ1-1; D gene unclear. V lost 2 bases, J lost 1 base, and 11 bases lay in between. The germline CDR1 and CDR2 sequences are SNHLY and FYNNEI. This CDR3 contains 15 residues.